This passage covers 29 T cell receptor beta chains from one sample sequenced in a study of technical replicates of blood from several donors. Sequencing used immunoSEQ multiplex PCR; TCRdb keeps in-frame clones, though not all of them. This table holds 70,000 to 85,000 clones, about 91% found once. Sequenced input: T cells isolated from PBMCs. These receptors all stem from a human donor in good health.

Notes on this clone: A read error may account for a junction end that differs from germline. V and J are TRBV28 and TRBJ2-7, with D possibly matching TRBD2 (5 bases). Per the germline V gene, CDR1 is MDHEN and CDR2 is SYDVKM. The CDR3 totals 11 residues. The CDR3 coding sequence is TGTGCCAGCAGTTTATCGGGGAGCTTGGACTTC. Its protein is CASSLSGSLDF.

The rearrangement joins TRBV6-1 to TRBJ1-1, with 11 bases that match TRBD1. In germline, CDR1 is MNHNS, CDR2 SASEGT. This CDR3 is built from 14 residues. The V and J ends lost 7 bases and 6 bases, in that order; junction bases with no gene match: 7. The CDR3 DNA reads TGTGCCAGCATAAGGACAGGGGGCGCAGCTGAAGCTTTCTTT. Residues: CASIRTGGAAEAFF.

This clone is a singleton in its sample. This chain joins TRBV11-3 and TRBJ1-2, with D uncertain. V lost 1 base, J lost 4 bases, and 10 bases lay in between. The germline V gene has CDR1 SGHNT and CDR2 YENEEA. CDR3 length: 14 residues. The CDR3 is CASSLGSEIYGYTF. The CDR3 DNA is TGTGCCAGCAGCTTAGGTTCGGAGATCTATGGCTACACCTTC.

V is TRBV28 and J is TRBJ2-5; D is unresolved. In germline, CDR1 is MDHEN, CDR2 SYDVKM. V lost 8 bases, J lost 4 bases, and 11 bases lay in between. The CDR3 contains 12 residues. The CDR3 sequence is CASGGPIETQYF. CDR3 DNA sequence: TGTGCCAGCGGCGGCCCGATAGAGACCCAGTACTTC.

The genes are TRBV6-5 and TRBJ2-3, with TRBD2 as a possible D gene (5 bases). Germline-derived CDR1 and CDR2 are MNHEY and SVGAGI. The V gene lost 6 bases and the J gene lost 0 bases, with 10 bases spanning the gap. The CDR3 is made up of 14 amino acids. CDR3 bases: TGTGCCAGCAGCCAGCGGATAAGCACAGATACGCAGTATTTT. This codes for CASSQRISTDTQYF.

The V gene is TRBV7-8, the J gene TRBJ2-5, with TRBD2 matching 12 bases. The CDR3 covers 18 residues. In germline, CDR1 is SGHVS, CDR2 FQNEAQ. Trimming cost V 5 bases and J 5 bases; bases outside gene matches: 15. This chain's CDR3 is CASSTGLAGGPVRETQYF. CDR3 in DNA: TGTGCCAGCAGCACCGGGCTAGCGGGAGGGCCCGTTAGGGAGACCCAGTACTTC.

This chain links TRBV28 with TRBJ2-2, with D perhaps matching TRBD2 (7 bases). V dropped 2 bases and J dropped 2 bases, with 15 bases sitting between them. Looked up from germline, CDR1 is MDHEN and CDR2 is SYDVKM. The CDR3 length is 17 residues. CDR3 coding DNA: TGTGCCAGCAGTTTAGGGGGGGACATAACAAACACCGGGGAGCTGTTTTTT. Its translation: CASSLGGDITNTGELFF.

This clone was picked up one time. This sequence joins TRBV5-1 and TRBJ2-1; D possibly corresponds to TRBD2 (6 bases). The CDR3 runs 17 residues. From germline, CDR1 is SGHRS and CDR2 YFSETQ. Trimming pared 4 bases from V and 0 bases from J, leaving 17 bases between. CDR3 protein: CASSPVGGGYSYNEQFF. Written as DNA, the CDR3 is TGCGCCAGCAGCCCGGTGGGTGGAGGGTACTCCTACAATGAGCAGTTCTTC.

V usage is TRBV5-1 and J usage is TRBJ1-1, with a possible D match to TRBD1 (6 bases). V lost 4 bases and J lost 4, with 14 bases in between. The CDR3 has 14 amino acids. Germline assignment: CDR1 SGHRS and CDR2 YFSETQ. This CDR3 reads CASSPTGLITEAFF. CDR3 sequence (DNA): TGCGCCAGCAGCCCGACAGGCCTTATCACTGAAGCTTTCTTT.

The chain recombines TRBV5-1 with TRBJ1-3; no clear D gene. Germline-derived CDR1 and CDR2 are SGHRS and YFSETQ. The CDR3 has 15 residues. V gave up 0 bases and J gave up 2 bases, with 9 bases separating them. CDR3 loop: CASSLGSVTGNTIYF. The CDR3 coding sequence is TGCGCCAGCAGCTTGGGTTCGGTCACTGGAAACACCATATATTTT. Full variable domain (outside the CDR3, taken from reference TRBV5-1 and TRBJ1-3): KAGVTQTPRYLIKTRGQQVTLSCSPISGHRSVSWYQQTPGQGLQFLFEYFSETQRNKGNFPGRFSGRQFSNSRSEMNVSTLELGDSALYLCASSLGSVTGNTIYFGEGSWLTVV.

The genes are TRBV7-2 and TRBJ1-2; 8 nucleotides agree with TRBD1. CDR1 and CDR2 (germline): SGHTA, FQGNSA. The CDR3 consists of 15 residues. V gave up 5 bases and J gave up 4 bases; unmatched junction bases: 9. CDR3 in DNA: TGTGCCAGCAGCCCCAACAGGGGGGCCCCCTATGGCTACACCTTC. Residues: CASSPNRGAPYGYTF.

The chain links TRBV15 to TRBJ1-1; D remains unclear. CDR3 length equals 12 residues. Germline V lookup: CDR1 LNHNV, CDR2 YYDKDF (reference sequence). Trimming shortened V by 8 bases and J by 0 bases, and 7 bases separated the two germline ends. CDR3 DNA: TGTGCCACCTCCAACTTGAACACTGAAGCTTTCTTT. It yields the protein CATSNLNTEAFF.

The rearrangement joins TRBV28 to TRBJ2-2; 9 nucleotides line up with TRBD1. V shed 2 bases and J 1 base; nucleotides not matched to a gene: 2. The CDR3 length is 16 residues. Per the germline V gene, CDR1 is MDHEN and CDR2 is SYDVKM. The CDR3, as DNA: TGTGCCAGCAGTTTAGCGGGACAGGGGAACACCGGGGAGCTGTTTTTT. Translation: CASSLAGQGNTGELFF.

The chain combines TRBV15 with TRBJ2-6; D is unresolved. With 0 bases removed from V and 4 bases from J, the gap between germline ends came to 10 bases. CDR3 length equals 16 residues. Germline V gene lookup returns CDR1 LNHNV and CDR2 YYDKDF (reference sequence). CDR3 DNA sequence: TGTGCCACCAGCAGAGATGCCCGGTCCGGGGCCAACGTCCTGACTTTC. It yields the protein CATSRDARSGANVLTF.

CDR3 sequence (DNA): TGCGCCAGCAGCTTGGGAATACTACCCACCTACAATGAGCAGTTCTTC. Amino acids: CASSLGILPTYNEQFF. V and J are TRBV5-1 and TRBJ2-1, with D uncertain. The CDR3 is 16 amino acids. Germline V gene data show CDR1 as SGHRS and CDR2 as YFSETQ. The V end was cut by 0 bases, the J end by 2 bases, with 12 bases between.

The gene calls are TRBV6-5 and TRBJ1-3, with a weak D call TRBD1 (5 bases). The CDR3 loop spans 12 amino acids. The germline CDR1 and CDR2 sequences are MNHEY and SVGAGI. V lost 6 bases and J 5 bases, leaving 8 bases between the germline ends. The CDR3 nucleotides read TGTGCCAGCAGGCAGGGTCGAAACACCATATATTTT. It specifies CASRQGRNTIYF.

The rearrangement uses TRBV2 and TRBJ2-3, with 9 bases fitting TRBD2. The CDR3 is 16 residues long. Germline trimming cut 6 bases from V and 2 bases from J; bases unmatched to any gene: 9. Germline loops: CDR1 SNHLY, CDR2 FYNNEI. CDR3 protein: CASRHGTSPATDTQYF. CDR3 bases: TGTGCCAGCAGACATGGGACTAGCCCTGCCACAGATACGCAGTATTTT.

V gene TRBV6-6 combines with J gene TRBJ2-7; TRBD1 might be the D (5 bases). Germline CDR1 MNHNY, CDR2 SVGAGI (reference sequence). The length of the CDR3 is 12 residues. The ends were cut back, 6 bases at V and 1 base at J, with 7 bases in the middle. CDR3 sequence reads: CASSPGSYEQYF. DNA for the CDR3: TGTGCCAGCAGCCCAGGGTCCTACGAGCAGTACTTC.

The CDR3 here is CASSPSVGASYEQYF. For the CDR3, the DNA is TGTGCCAGCAGTCCCTCCGTAGGGGCCTCCTACGAGCAGTACTTC. The genes are TRBV28 and TRBJ2-7; perhaps TRBD1 as D (5 bases). Trimming stripped 5 bases from V and 0 bases from J, with 14 bases between. The germline V gene encodes CDR1 MDHEN and CDR2 SYDVKM. This CDR3 contains 15 residues.

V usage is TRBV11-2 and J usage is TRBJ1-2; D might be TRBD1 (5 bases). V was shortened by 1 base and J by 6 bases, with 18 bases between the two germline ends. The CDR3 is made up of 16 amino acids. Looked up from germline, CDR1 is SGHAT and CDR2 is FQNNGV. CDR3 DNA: TGTGCCAGCAGCTTAGCCTTCGCGCAGGGTTCCAATGGCTACACCTTC. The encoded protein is CASSLAFAQGSNGYTF.

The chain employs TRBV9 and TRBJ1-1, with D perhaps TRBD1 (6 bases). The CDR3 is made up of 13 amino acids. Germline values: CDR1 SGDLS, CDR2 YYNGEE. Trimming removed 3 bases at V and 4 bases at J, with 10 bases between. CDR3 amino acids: CASSGGQSTEAFF. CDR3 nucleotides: TGTGCCAGCAGCGGGGGGCAGAGCACTGAAGCTTTCTTT.

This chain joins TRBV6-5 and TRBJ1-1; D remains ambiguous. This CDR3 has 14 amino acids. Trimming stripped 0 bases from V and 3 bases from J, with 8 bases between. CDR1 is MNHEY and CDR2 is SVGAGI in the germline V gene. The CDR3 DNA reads TGTGCCAGCAGTTACTCTATCCAGGACACTGAAGCTTTCTTT. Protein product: CASSYSIQDTEAFF.

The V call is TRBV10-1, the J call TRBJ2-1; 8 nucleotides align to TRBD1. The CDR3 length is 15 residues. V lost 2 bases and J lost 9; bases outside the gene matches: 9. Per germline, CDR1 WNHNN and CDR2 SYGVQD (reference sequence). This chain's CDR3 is CASSERGTGNAEQFF. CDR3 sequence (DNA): TGCGCCAGCAGTGAGAGGGGGACAGGTAATGCTGAGCAGTTCTTC.

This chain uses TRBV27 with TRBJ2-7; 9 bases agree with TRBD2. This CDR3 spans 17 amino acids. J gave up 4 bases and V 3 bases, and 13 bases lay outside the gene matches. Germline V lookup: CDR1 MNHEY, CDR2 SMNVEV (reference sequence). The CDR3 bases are TGTGCCAGCAGTTTGGCAGGGCTGCTAGCGGGGCCGTACGAGCAGTACTTC. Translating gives CASSLAGLLAGPYEQYF.

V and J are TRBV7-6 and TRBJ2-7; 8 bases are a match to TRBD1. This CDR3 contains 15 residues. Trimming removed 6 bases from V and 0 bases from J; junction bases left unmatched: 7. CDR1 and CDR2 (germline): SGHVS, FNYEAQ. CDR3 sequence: CASSFSDRGSYEQYF. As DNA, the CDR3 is TGTGCCAGCAGTTTCTCAGACAGGGGCTCCTACGAGCAGTACTTC.

DNA of the CDR3: TGCGCCAGCAGCTTGGGAGTGGTCAGGGGGACCTACGAGCAGTACTTC. Residues: CASSLGVVRGTYEQYF. The chain uses TRBV5-1 and TRBJ2-7, with TRBD1 identical over 7 bases. Germline V gives CDR1 SGHRS, CDR2 YFSETQ. V was clipped by 0 bases and J by 2 bases; unmatched bases: 8. The CDR3 totals 16 residues.

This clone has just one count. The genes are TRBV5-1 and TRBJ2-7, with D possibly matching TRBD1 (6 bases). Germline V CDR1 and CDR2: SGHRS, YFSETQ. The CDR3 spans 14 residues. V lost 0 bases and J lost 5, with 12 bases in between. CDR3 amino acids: CASSLEGTTNEQYF. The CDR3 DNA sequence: TGCGCCAGCAGCTTGGAAGGGACAACGAACGAGCAGTACTTC.

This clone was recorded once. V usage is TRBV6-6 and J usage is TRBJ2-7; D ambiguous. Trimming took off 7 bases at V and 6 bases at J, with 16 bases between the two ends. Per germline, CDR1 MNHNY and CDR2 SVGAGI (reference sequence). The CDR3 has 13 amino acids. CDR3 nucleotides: TGTGCCAGCACCTCCGCCCCATTGAGCGAGCAGTACTTC. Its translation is CASTSAPLSEQYF.

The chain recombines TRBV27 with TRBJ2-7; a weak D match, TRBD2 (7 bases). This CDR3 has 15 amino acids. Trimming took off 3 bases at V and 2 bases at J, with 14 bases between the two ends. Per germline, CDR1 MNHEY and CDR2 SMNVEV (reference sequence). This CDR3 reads CASSLGGGIAYEQYF. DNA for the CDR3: TGTGCCAGCAGTTTGGGGGGGGGCATCGCCTACGAGCAGTACTTC.